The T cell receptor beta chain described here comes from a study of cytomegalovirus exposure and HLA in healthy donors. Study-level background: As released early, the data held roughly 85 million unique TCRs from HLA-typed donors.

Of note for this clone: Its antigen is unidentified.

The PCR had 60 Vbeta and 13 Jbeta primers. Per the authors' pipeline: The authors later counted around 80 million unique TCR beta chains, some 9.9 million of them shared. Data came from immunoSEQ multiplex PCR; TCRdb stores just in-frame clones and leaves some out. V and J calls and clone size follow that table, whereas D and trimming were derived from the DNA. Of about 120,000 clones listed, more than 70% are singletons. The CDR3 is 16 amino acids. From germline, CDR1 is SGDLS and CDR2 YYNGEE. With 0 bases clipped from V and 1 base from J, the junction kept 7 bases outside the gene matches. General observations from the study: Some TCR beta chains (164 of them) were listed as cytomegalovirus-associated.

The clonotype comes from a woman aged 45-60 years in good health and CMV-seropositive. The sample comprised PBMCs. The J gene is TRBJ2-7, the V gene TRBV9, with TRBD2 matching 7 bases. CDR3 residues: CASSVAGPGGSYEQYF. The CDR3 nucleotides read TGTGCCAGCAGCGTAGCTGGTCCGGGGGGTTCCTACGAGCAGTACTTC.